Below, 8 T cell receptor beta chains from the same sample are listed, as sequenced in a study of cytomegalovirus exposure and HLA in healthy donors. Assay: immunoSEQ multiplex PCR; the TCRdb copy retains only in-frame clones and omits some. The sample has 100,000 to 150,000 clones; roughly 95% are singletons. The sequenced material came from PBMCs. All receptors come from a man between 18 and 29 years old in good health and CMV-seronegative.

The rearrangement joins TRBV4-2 to TRBJ2-1; 7 bases are a match to TRBD2. Germline CDR1 is LGHNA and CDR2 is YNFKEQ. CDR3 length equals 16 residues. The J segment lost 2 bases and the V segment lost 0 bases, leaving 4 bases of the junction unmatched. In DNA form, the CDR3 reads TGTGCCAGCAGCCAAGACTCGGGACTACCCTACAATGAGCAGTTCTTC. Encoded protein: CASSQDSGLPYNEQFF.

This chain joins TRBV2 and TRBJ1-1; D is perhaps TRBD1 (6 bases). CDR1 SNHLY and CDR2 FYNNEI come from the germline V gene. V lost 6 bases, J lost 4 bases, and 12 bases lay in between. This CDR3 spans 13 amino acids. CDR3 in amino acids: CASRRKGGTEAFF. The CDR3 DNA reads TGTGCCAGCAGGAGAAAAGGGGGCACTGAAGCTTTCTTT.

The CDR3 sequence is CASSQGPAGGPYEQFF. In DNA form, the CDR3 reads TGTGCCAGCAGCCAAGGCCCAGCGGGAGGGCCCTATGAGCAGTTCTTC. V and J are TRBV14 and TRBJ2-1, with 10 bases fitting TRBD2. Germline CDR1 is SGHDN and CDR2 is FVKESK. The CDR3 is 16 residues long. V was pared by 1 base and J by 8 bases, with 8 bases of the junction left unmatched.

V gene TRBV4-1 combines with J gene TRBJ2-3; 8 positions match TRBD1. With V trimmed by 0 bases and J by 6 bases, 14 bases remained unmatched. CDR1 is MGHRA, CDR2 YSYEKL, per germline. There are 18 residues in the CDR3. CDR3 in amino acids: CASSQDLGQGLFQDTQYF. The CDR3 DNA sequence: TGCGCCAGCAGCCAAGATCTAGGACAGGGATTGTTTCAGGATACGCAGTATTTT.

V usage is TRBV28 and J usage is TRBJ2-1; 7 nucleotides agree with TRBD2. CDR3 length: 15 amino acids. The germline V gene encodes CDR1 MDHEN and CDR2 SYDVKM. Trimming took 6 bases from V and 1 from J; bases not matched to a gene: 6. The CDR3 coding sequence is TGTGCCAGCAGCCTCTGGGGGGGATCCTACAATGAGCAGTTCTTC. This codes for CASSLWGGSYNEQFF. The full variable domain, rest sourced from reference TRBV28 and TRBJ2-1, is DVKVTQSSRYLVKRTGEKVFLECVQDMDHENMFWYRQDPGLGLRLIYFSYDVKMKEKGDIPEGYSVSREKKERFSLILESASTNQTSMYLCASSLWGGSYNEQFFGPGTRLTVL.

J is TRBJ2-7 and V is TRBV27, with D unclear. CDR1 MNHEY and CDR2 SMNVEV come from the germline V gene (reference sequence). The V gene lost 5 bases and the J gene lost 3 bases, with 5 bases spanning the gap. The length of the CDR3 is 11 residues. Here the CDR3 DNA reads TGTGCCAGCAGTCCAGGCTACGAGCAGTACTTC. It encodes CASSPGYEQYF.

The rearrangement links TRBV5-1 to TRBJ2-7; 12 bases are shared with TRBD2. Trimming at V came to 0 bases and at J to 3 bases, leaving 4 bases not matched to a gene. The CDR3 runs to 16 residues. CDR1 and CDR2 from the germline V gene are SGHRS and YFSETQ. CDR3 DNA sequence: TGCGCCAGCAGCTTGGGCCCGGGACTAGCGGGCTACGAGCAGTACTTC. It encodes CASSLGPGLAGYEQYF.

V is TRBV19 and J is TRBJ1-2; perhaps TRBD1 as D (6 bases). The CDR3 has 16 amino acids. CDR1 and CDR2 (germline): LNHDA, SQIVND (reference sequence). V lost 9 bases and J lost 0, with 20 bases in between. CDR3 DNA: TGTGCCAGCCATTCCGGGGGGGCGATTCCTAACTATGGCTACACCTTC. Its translation: CASHSGGAIPNYGYTF.